Below are 23 T cell receptor beta chains sequenced from a single sample in a study of metastatic and nonmetastatic thyroid tumors. Through MiXCR, TCRdb re-clonotyped the PCR reads. The sample has 15,000 to 20,000 clones; approximately 30% are singletons. Each patient came to thyroid surgery without any prior treatment (of any kind). Sequencing was carried out using tumor tissue. The receptors originated from a male donor with papillary thyroid cancer or a benign thyroid nodule (not recorded which). Some clones in this sample may be carry-over from other donors' samples.

The V call is TRBV28, the J call TRBJ1-6; D call uncertain. Per the germline V gene, CDR1 is MDHEN and CDR2 is SYDVKM. The CDR3 length is 15 residues. V gave up 6 bases and J gave up 8 bases, with 17 bases separating them. The CDR3: CASSMIQRLDSPLHF. In nucleotides, the CDR3 is TGTGCCAGCAGCATGATACAGAGATTGGATTCACCCCTCCACTTT.

This clone was recorded at least ten times. The chain carries TRBV7-2 and TRBJ2-7; TRBD2 agrees at 7 bases. Per the germline V gene, CDR1 is SGHTA and CDR2 is FQGNSA. Germline trimming cut 0 bases from V and 2 bases from J; bases unmatched to any gene: 4. This CDR3 comprises 15 residues. The CDR3 nucleotides are TGTGCCAGCAGCTTAGCGGCAGGGACTACCTACGAGCAGTACTTC. This codes for CASSLAAGTTYEQYF.

This chain joins TRBV6-4 and TRBJ1-1; possible D gene TRBD1, 6 bases. V lost 4 bases, J lost 4 bases, and 13 bases lay in between. This CDR3 spans 14 amino acids. Germline V gene sequence: CDR1 MRHNA, CDR2 SNTAGT. Written as DNA, the CDR3 is TGTGCCAGCAGTGCGAACCAGGGGAGCACTGAAGCTTTCTTT. Its translation is CASSANQGSTEAFF.

The chain carries TRBV5-1 and TRBJ2-7, with 7 bases aligning to TRBD1. The V and J ends lost 2 bases and 4 bases, in that order; junction bases with no gene match: 12. The germline gives CDR1 SGHRS, CDR2 YFSETQ. This CDR3 has 16 residues. CDR3 coding DNA: TGCGCCAGCAGCTTACTCCGGGACAGAGATGATTACGAGCAGTACTTC. This codes for CASSLLRDRDDYEQYF.

This clone was seen a few times. The chain uses TRBV6-1 and TRBJ1-2; D perhaps matches TRBD1 (5 bases). The V end lost 2 bases, the J end lost 0 bases, and 16 bases lay between the germline ends. CDR1 is MNHNS and CDR2 is SASEGT in the germline V gene. This CDR3 is built from 17 residues. CDR3 nucleotide sequence: TGTGCCAGCAGTGAAAAGCAGGGACGGGTCTCTAACTATGGCTACACCTTC. Protein sequence: CASSEKQGRVSNYGYTF.

The rearrangement links TRBV28 to TRBJ2-7; 9 bases are shared with TRBD2. The junction had 3 bases not matched to a gene; V was cut back by 9 bases and J by 3 bases. Germline V CDR1 and CDR2: MDHEN, SYDVKM. CDR3 length: 12 residues. As DNA, the CDR3 is TGTGCCAGTGGACTAGCGTTCTACGAGCAGTACTTC. Translated, it gives CASGLAFYEQYF. The whole variable domain, filled in from reference TRBV28 and TRBJ2-7, reads DVKVTQSSRYLVKRTGEKVFLECVQDMDHENMFWYRQDPGLGLRLIYFSYDVKMKEKGDIPEGYSVSREKKERFSLILESASTNQTSMYLCASGLAFYEQYFGPGTRLTVT.

Only a few counts were recorded for this clone. The chain has TRBV5-1 and TRBJ1-1; D possibly corresponds to TRBD1 (5 bases). V was clipped by 0 bases and J by 1 base, with 7 bases between them. Germline V CDR1 and CDR2: SGHRS, YFSETQ. The CDR3 totals 14 residues. CDR3 sequence: CASSLDGTNTEAFF. The DNA for the CDR3 is TGCGCCAGCAGCTTGGACGGGACGAACACTGAAGCTTTCTTT.

This clone rates as medium-sized (0.01 to 0.1%). V usage is TRBV7-2 and J usage is TRBJ2-7; 7 nucleotides line up with TRBD1. Germline loops: CDR1 SGHTA, CDR2 FQGNSA. Trimming took 5 bases from V and 3 from J; bases not matched to a gene: 4. This CDR3 has 13 residues. The CDR3, as DNA: TGTGCCAGCAGCCGGGACAGCCTCTACGAGCAGTACTTC. Residues: CASSRDSLYEQYF.

About this clone itself: Mismatch with germline at one junction end may stem from a read error. The J gene is TRBJ2-7, the V gene TRBV9, with D possibly being TRBD2 (6 bases). The CDR3 consists of 17 residues. The germline gives CDR1 SGDLS, CDR2 YYNGEE. CDR3 sequence reads: CASSVSFGGVISDEQYF. In nucleotides, the CDR3 is TGTGCCAGCAGCGTAAGTTTTGGAGGGGTGATCTCCGACGAGCAGTACTTC. The variable domain in full, with the rest retrieved from reference TRBV9 and TRBJ2-7, is DSGVTQTPKHLITATGQRVTLRCSPRSGDLSVYWYQQSLDQGLQFLIQYYNGEERAKGNILERFSAQQFPDLHSELNLSSLELGDSALYFCASSVSFGGVISDEQYFGPGTRLTVT.

This rearrangement joins TRBV20-1 to TRBJ2-7; 9 bases align to TRBD1. Germline V gene data show CDR1 as DFQATT and CDR2 as SNEGSKA (reference sequence). V dropped 2 bases and J dropped 9; count of bases not matched to a gene: 8. The CDR3 is made up of 13 amino acids. CDR3 DNA sequence: TGCAGTGCTAGAAAAGACAGGGGGTACTTGCAGTACTTC. Amino acids: CSARKDRGYLQYF.

The V gene is TRBV6-1, the J gene TRBJ2-2; no firm D call. CDR1 and CDR2 from the germline V gene are MNHNS and SASEGT. The CDR3 sequence is 11 residues long. V lost 7 bases, J lost 6 bases, and 6 bases lay in between. CDR3 amino acids: CASIGAGELFF. CDR3 in DNA: TGTGCCAGCATCGGTGCCGGGGAGCTGTTTTTT.

Within the sample, this clone is medium-sized. The CDR3 sequence: CASSYWTAAGGLEQYF. The CDR3 region has the DNA TGTGCCAGCAGTTATTGGACCGCGGCTGGCGGGCTCGAGCAGTACTTC. The chain joins TRBV6-6 to TRBJ2-7; TRBD2 might be the D (5 bases). Germline lookup yields CDR1 MNHNY and CDR2 SVGAGI (reference sequence). V was cut by 3 bases and J by 6 bases, with 21 bases left in between. This CDR3 has 16 amino acids.

The chain links TRBV5-1 to TRBJ1-4, with TRBD1 identical over 7 bases. Germline-derived CDR1 and CDR2 are SGHRS and YFSETQ. The length of the CDR3 is 15 residues. Trimming removed 6 bases from V and 3 bases from J; junction bases left unmatched: 8. The chain's CDR3 is CASKTGSAPNEKLFF. The CDR3 coding sequence is TGCGCCAGCAAGACAGGGTCTGCTCCTAATGAAAAACTGTTTTTT.

This clone is medium-sized. The genes are TRBV7-3 and TRBJ2-3, with 7 bases fitting TRBD2. V shed 2 bases, J shed 5 bases, and the junction held 13 bases outside the gene matches. CDR3 size: 17 residues. Germline CDR1 and CDR2: SGHTA and FQGTGA. The CDR3 nucleotides read TGTGCCAGCAGCTTAGTCGGCGCGGGAGCTGTTAGAGATACGCAGTATTTT. Its protein is CASSLVGAGAVRDTQYF.

The rearrangement uses TRBV11-2 and TRBJ2-7; 10 bases are shared with TRBD1. Germline CDR1 reads SGHAT; CDR2 reads FQNNGV. This CDR3 comprises 16 residues. The junction had 8 bases not matched to a gene; V was cut back by 6 bases and J by 0 bases. DNA of the CDR3: TGTGCCAGCAGAACCGGGACAGGGGCCAACTCCTACGAGCAGTACTTC. Encoded protein: CASRTGTGANSYEQYF.

There are a few counts of this clone. V usage is TRBV11-2 and J usage is TRBJ1-2; D is ambiguous. V lost 0 bases and J lost 2, with 10 bases in between. The CDR3 is 15 residues long. CDR1 and CDR2 from the germline V gene are SGHAT and FQNNGV. The CDR3, as DNA: TGTGCCAGCAGCTTAGATCTTGCAGGAAACTATGGCTACACCTTC. Protein sequence: CASSLDLAGNYGYTF.

This clone has ten or more counts. The rearrangement joins TRBV11-3 to TRBJ2-2, with D hard to call. V was shortened by 1 base and J by 6 bases, with 6 bases between the two germline ends. CDR3 length equals 13 residues. Germline V gene data show CDR1 as SGHNT and CDR2 as YENEEA. The CDR3 sequence is CASSLAQAGELFF. The CDR3 nucleotides are TGTGCCAGCAGCTTAGCTCAGGCCGGGGAGCTGTTTTTT.

This clone was detected a few times. The chain couples TRBV28 to TRBJ2-7; 9 bases line up with TRBD2. The CDR3 contains 15 residues. Germline V lookup: CDR1 MDHEN, CDR2 SYDVKM. Trimming removed 2 bases from V and 5 bases from J; junction bases left unmatched: 7. CDR3 protein: CASSLVGSGSHEQYF. The CDR3 DNA reads TGTGCCAGCAGTTTAGTGGGTAGCGGGAGCCACGAGCAGTACTTC.

The V and J genes are TRBV6-2 or TRBV6-3 and TRBJ2-1, with 7 bases identical to TRBD2. V dropped 0 bases and J dropped 8; count of bases not matched to a gene: 10. CDR3 size: 16 residues. The germline V gene encodes CDR1 MNHEY and CDR2 SVGEGT. CDR3 sequence reads: CASSYSIGCGSDEQFF. CDR3 bases: TGTGCCAGCAGTTACTCGATTGGTTGCGGGAGCGATGAGCAGTTCTTC.

The genes are TRBV30 and TRBJ1-4, with D perhaps TRBD1 (5 bases). There are 14 residues in the CDR3. Germline lookup yields CDR1 GTSNPN and CDR2 SVGIG (reference sequence). Trimming removed 2 bases at V and 8 bases at J, with 15 bases between. CDR3 protein: CAWSRGEEGEKLFF. The CDR3 coding sequence is TGTGCCTGGAGTAGAGGGGAAGAGGGGGAAAAACTGTTTTTT.

V and J are TRBV7-9 and TRBJ1-5; D not resolved. CDR3 length equals 13 residues. CDR1 is SEHNR, CDR2 FQNEAQ, per germline (reference sequence). V gave up 0 bases and J gave up 7 bases, with 7 bases separating them. Here the CDR3 reads CASSLAVEQPQHF. The CDR3 coding sequence is TGTGCCAGCAGCTTAGCGGTTGAGCAGCCCCAGCATTTT. Supplemented by reference TRBV7-9 and TRBJ1-5, the full variable domain reads DTGVSQNPRHKITKRGQNVTFRCDPISEHNRLYWYRQTLGQGPEFLTYFQNEAQLEKSRLLSDRFSAERPKGSFSTLEIQRTEQGDSAMYLCASSLAVEQPQHFGDGTRLSIL.

The chain is built from TRBV20-1 and TRBJ1-1; 8 bases agree with TRBD1. The CDR3 is 13 amino acids. In germline, CDR1 is DFQATT, CDR2 SNEGSKA (reference sequence). The DNA of the CDR3 is TGCAGCCGGACAGGGCTTCTGAACACTGAAGCTTTCTTT. Protein product: CSRTGLLNTEAFF.

This clone was seen many times. The CDR3 here is CASSIGIGFYEQYF. As DNA, the CDR3 is TGTGCCAGTAGTATTGGTATAGGGTTCTACGAGCAGTACTTC. The V gene is TRBV19, the J gene TRBJ2-7, with no clear D. Germline V lookup: CDR1 LNHDA, CDR2 SQIVND (reference sequence). The ends were cut back, 3 bases at V and 3 bases at J, with 12 bases in the middle. The CDR3 loop spans 14 amino acids.